Listed below are T cell receptor beta chains from one sample, sequenced in a study of T-cell reconstitution after alpha-beta-depleted transplantation in children. MiXCR, run by TCRdb on the PCR reads, gives a single entry per CDR3 protein. The table records about 100,000 distinct CDR3 sequences, roughly 6.1% of them present only once. This material consisted of PBMCs, mostly from graft donor cells, taken 360 days after TCRalphabeta/CD19-depleted stem cell transplant. These receptors originate from a male patient aged 2-10 years who had a stem cell transplant for acute lymphoblastic leukemia, so the T cells may come from the graft donor. Each CDR3 is given with its conserved first and last residue. A D gene is named only where the DNA matches it firmly. Clone size appears in some rows only: once, few, many, or a class for an expanded clone.

j_gene,abundance,v_gene,d_gene,CDR3aa,CDR3nt
TRBJ2-5,many,TRBV28,NA,CASSPNRVTETQYF,TGTGCCAGCAGTCCAAACAGGGTAACAGAGACCCAGTACTTC
TRBJ1-1,medium-sized,TRBV11-2,NA,CASSLEGAKRENTEAFF,TGTGCCAGCAGCTTAGAAGGGGCGAAGCGGGAGAACACTGAAGCTTTCTTT
TRBJ2-1,many,TRBV6-1,NA,CASTHTGYNEQFF,TGTGCCAGCACCCACACAGGGTACAATGAGCAGTTCTTC
TRBJ1-1,many,TRBV6-5,NA,CASSLDSDPSMNTEAFF,TGTGCCAGCAGCCTTGACAGTGACCCCAGTATGAACACTGAAGCTTTCTTT
TRBJ1-1,many,TRBV9,NA,CASSPGSWPAEAFF,TGTGCCAGCAGCCCCGGTAGTTGGCCCGCTGAAGCTTTCTTT
TRBJ1-5,many,TRBV28,NA,CASSFDQPQHF,TGTGCCAGCAGTTTTGATCAGCCCCAGCATTTT
TRBJ2-1,many,TRBV7-9,NA,CASSLGLSEQFF,TGTGCCAGCAGCTTAGGATTGTCAGAGCAGTTCTTC
TRBJ2-7,few,TRBV7-9,TRBD2,CASSPRGEPYEQYF,TGTGCCAGCAGCCCCCGGGGGGAGCCCTACGAGCAGTACTTC
TRBJ1-2,many,TRBV6-5,TRBD1,CASSYPVPGQGNYGYTF,TGTGCCAGCAGTTACCCAGTCCCGGGACAGGGAAACTATGGCTACACCTTC
TRBJ2-7,NA,TRBV30,NA,CAWGFYEQYF,TGTGCCTGGGGATTCTACGAGCAGTACTTC
TRBJ2-1,many,TRBV5-6,TRBD2,CASSRSGGSSYNEQFF,TGTGCCAGCAGCCGTAGCGGGGGGAGCTCCTACAATGAGCAGTTCTTC
TRBJ2-7,few,TRBV27,NA,CASSLYGPAYEQYF,TGTGCCAGCAGTTTATACGGGCCAGCCTACGAGCAGTACTTC
TRBJ2-5,NA,TRBV20-1,NA,CSARVVKTQYF,TGCAGTGCTAGAGTTGTAAAGACCCAGTACTTC
TRBJ1-1,many,TRBV20-1,NA,CSARAVSNTEAFF,TGCAGTGCTAGGGCGGTCTCGAACACTGAAGCTTTCTTT
TRBJ2-7,many,TRBV29-1,TRBD2,CSVEKRTRGSYEQYF,TGCAGCGTTGAAAAGCGGACTAGGGGTTCCTACGAGCAGTACTTC
TRBJ1-4,many,TRBV2,TRBD1,CASSEWTGRNEKLFF,TGTGCCAGCAGTGAGTGGACAGGGCGGAATGAAAAACTGTTTTTT
TRBJ2-7,many,TRBV27,NA,CASSVDRAGEQYF,TGTGCCAGCAGTGTTGACAGGGCGGGGGAGCAGTACTTC
TRBJ1-6,NA,TRBV9,NA,CASRASTNSPLHF,TGTGCCAGCAGAGCCTCGACTAATTCACCCCTCCACTTT
TRBJ2-6,many,TRBV29-1,NA,CSVEGNGANVLTF,TGCAGCGTGGAGGGGAATGGGGCCAACGTCCTGACTTTC
TRBJ2-5,many,TRBV20-1,TRBD1,CSARDKTGKVPRETQYF,TGCAGTGCTAGAGATAAGACAGGGAAAGTGCCAAGAGAGACCCAGTACTTC
TRBJ2-2,many,TRBV9,NA,CASSVEGGAGELFF,TGTGCCAGCAGCGTAGAGGGGGGAGCAGGGGAGCTGTTTTTT
TRBJ2-3,few,TRBV6-2/TRBV6-3,NA,CASSYLRDTQYF,TGTGCCAGCAGTTACCTACGAGATACGCAGTATTTT
TRBJ2-7,many,TRBV10-3,NA,CAILWPYEQYF,TGTGCCATCCTCTGGCCCTACGAGCAGTACTTC
TRBJ1-2,NA,TRBV6-2/TRBV6-3,TRBD1,CASSYSTRTTGNYGYTF,TGTGCCAGCAGTTATTCGACCCGCACGACAGGGAACTATGGCTACACCTTC